Each of the 29 T cell receptor beta chains below was sequenced from the same sample in a study of blood T cell repertoires in COVID-19. Produced via immunoSEQ multiplex PCR; TCRdb's table is partial and in-frame only. The sample holds over 200,000 clones, around 85% seen once. What was sequenced was peripheral blood. The receptors originated from a human donor in a cohort sampled during active COVID-19.

V usage is TRBV6-1 and J usage is TRBJ1-1; no clear D. Germline loops: CDR1 MNHNS, CDR2 SASEGT. Trimming took off 3 bases at V and 7 bases at J, with 12 bases between the two ends. This CDR3 is 13 amino acids long. The CDR3 region is CASSDTDPSEAFF. The CDR3 DNA is TGTGCCAGCAGTGATACAGATCCGAGTGAAGCTTTCTTT.

The V and J genes are TRBV10-2 and TRBJ2-7; 10 positions match TRBD2. This CDR3 has 16 amino acids. J gave up 0 bases and V 5 bases, and 7 bases lay outside the gene matches. Germline CDR1 and CDR2: WSHSY and SAAADI. The CDR3 DNA reads as TGCGCCAGCAGTAGTTCCGGGACTAGCGTCTCCTACGAGCAGTACTTC. Translated, it gives CASSSSGTSVSYEQYF.

The chain is built from TRBV11-3 and TRBJ2-1; TRBD2 matches at 8 bases. The CDR3 contains 16 residues. Trimming removed 1 base from V and 4 bases from J; junction bases left unmatched: 6. In germline, CDR1 is SGHNT, CDR2 YENEEA. For the CDR3, the DNA is TGTGCCAGCAGCTTAGGCGGCGGGAGGACGTACAATGAGCAGTTCTTC. This sequence encodes CASSLGGGRTYNEQFF.

The genes are TRBV30 and TRBJ2-7, with 7 bases matching TRBD1. This CDR3 has 14 residues. V was clipped by 4 bases and J by 5 bases; unmatched bases: 11. CDR1 GTSNPN and CDR2 SVGIG come from the germline V gene (reference sequence). CDR3 protein: CAWNRRTGFNEQYF. The CDR3 nucleotides are TGTGCCTGGAACCGAAGGACAGGTTTTAACGAGCAGTACTTC.

The chain couples TRBV7-9 to TRBJ2-7, with 9 bases fitting TRBD1. Trimming at V came to 1 base and at J to 6 bases, leaving 7 bases not matched to a gene. Germline assignment: CDR1 SEHNR and CDR2 FQNEAQ (reference sequence). The CDR3 has 15 amino acids. CDR3 residues: CASSLVGQGLGEQYF. The CDR3 DNA sequence: TGTGCCAGCAGCTTAGTTGGACAGGGGTTGGGCGAGCAGTACTTC.

This chain connects TRBV18 to TRBJ1-4; D not resolved. Germline-derived CDR1 and CDR2 are KGHSH and LQKENI. This CDR3 has 13 residues. V was trimmed by 0 bases and J by 8 bases, leaving 7 bases between them. Written as DNA, the CDR3 is TGTGCCAGCTCACCACCGGCCTCGGAAAAACTGTTTTTT. It yields the protein CASSPPASEKLFF.

The chain joins TRBV11-2 to TRBJ2-3; 11 bases align to TRBD2. The CDR3 length is 16 residues. Germline-derived CDR1 and CDR2 are SGHAT and FQNNGV. J gave up 4 bases and V 6 bases, and 9 bases lay outside the gene matches. The CDR3 loop reads CASRLLAGVKADTQYF. Written as DNA, the CDR3 is TGTGCCAGCAGATTACTAGCGGGAGTAAAGGCAGATACGCAGTATTTT.

The rearrangement links TRBV5-1 to TRBJ2-1, with 10 bases lining up with TRBD2. The CDR3 runs to 15 residues. With 4 bases clipped from V and 2 bases from J, the junction kept 3 bases outside the gene matches. Germline lookup yields CDR1 SGHRS and CDR2 YFSETQ. DNA of the CDR3: TGCGCCAGCAGCCCTACTAGCGGGGCCTACAATGAGCAGTTCTTC. It encodes CASSPTSGAYNEQFF.

This chain joins TRBV10-3 and TRBJ2-5, with TRBD1 matching 9 bases. The CDR3 is 16 residues long. Germline CDR1 and CDR2: ENHRY and SYGVKD. V lost 3 bases to trimming and J lost 4 bases; unmatched junction nucleotides: 9. CDR3 in DNA: TGTGCCATCAGTGATTTTGGGGGACAGGGTATAGAGACCCAGTACTTC. Amino acid sequence: CAISDFGGQGIETQYF.

This clone has a single count. V and J are TRBV27 and TRBJ2-1, with a weak D call TRBD1 (6 bases). CDR3 length: 15 residues. V lost 3 bases to trimming and J lost 4 bases, with 13 bases between them. Germline CDR1 reads MNHEY; CDR2 reads SMNVEV (reference sequence). The CDR3 here is CASSLDSPRYNEQFF. CDR3 bases: TGTGCCAGCAGTTTGGACAGTCCGAGGTACAATGAGCAGTTCTTC.

This clone was found a few times. The genes are TRBV6-6 and TRBJ1-6, with D possibly TRBD1 on 5 matching bases. This CDR3 is 16 amino acids long. Deletions cut 0 bases from V and 10 bases from J, with 16 bases between. Per germline, CDR1 MNHNY and CDR2 SVGAGI (reference sequence). The CDR3 nucleotides are TGTGCCAGCAGTTACTCGATGGTAATCCAGGGCTCACCCCTCCACTTT. It translates to CASSYSMVIQGSPLHF.

V usage is TRBV10-3 and J usage is TRBJ2-5; 7 bases are a match to TRBD2. CDR1 is ENHRY and CDR2 is SYGVKD in the germline V gene. This CDR3 comprises 13 residues. Trimming cost V 2 bases and J 3 bases; bases outside gene matches: 0. The chain's CDR3 is CAISERGEETQYF. The CDR3 bases are TGTGCCATCAGTGAGCGGGGGGAAGAGACCCAGTACTTC.

The chain uses TRBV29-1 and TRBJ1-1, with TRBD1 matching over 8 bases. The CDR3 loop spans 14 amino acids. Trimming cost V 4 bases and J 8 bases; bases outside gene matches: 12. Germline-derived CDR1 and CDR2 are SQVTM and ANQGSEA. Here the CDR3 DNA reads TGCAGCGTTGCTTCGGGACAGGCGACGCGAGAAGCTTTCTTT. It is translated as CSVASGQATREAFF.

This chain joins TRBV19 and TRBJ1-6; no clear D gene. This CDR3 is built from 15 residues. In germline, CDR1 is LNHDA, CDR2 SQIVND (reference sequence). V was trimmed by 6 bases and J by 5 bases, leaving 14 bases between them. CDR3 residues: CASRLGRIDNSPLHF. CDR3 bases: TGTGCCAGTAGACTAGGACGGATAGATAATTCACCCCTCCACTTT.

This chain connects TRBV5-1 to TRBJ2-1; D might be TRBD1 (6 bases). Germline CDR1 and CDR2: SGHRS and YFSETQ. V was pared by 0 bases and J by 8 bases, with 9 bases between. The CDR3 is made up of 13 amino acids. The CDR3 sequence: CASSLGRGDEQFF. CDR3 in DNA: TGCGCCAGCAGCTTGGGCAGGGGTGATGAGCAGTTCTTC.

The rearrangement uses TRBV7-2 and TRBJ1-2; D is perhaps TRBD1 (6 bases). V lost 0 bases, J lost 0 bases, and 11 bases lay in between. CDR3 length: 16 amino acids. Germline lookup yields CDR1 SGHTA and CDR2 FQGNSA. CDR3 nucleotides: TGTGCCAGCAGCTTAGCGGGGCACAGGGCTAACTATGGCTACACCTTC. This sequence encodes CASSLAGHRANYGYTF.

The gene calls are TRBV28 and TRBJ2-7; D perhaps matches TRBD1 (6 bases). The germline gives CDR1 MDHEN, CDR2 SYDVKM. V was trimmed by 6 bases and J by 7 bases, leaving 22 bases between them. The CDR3 sequence is 15 residues long. The CDR3 reads CASRPGQRTLREQYF. The DNA of the CDR3 is TGTGCCAGCAGGCCCGGACAGAGAACCCTACGAGAGCAGTACTTC.

A few counts support this clone. This rearrangement joins TRBV11-2 to TRBJ1-6; 8 nucleotides line up with TRBD1. Unmatched junction bases numbered 4, after V lost 1 base and J lost 8 bases. This CDR3 has 15 amino acids. Germline V gene lookup returns CDR1 SGHAT and CDR2 FQNNGV. In DNA, the CDR3 is TGTGCCAGCAGCTTAGGGGCAGGGGGCTATTCACCCCTCCACTTT. Amino acid sequence: CASSLGAGGYSPLHF.

V gene TRBV25-1 combines with J gene TRBJ1-4; 7 bases fit TRBD1. CDR1 MGHDK and CDR2 SYGVNS come from the germline V gene. V dropped 0 bases and J dropped 8; count of bases not matched to a gene: 9. The CDR3 spans 16 residues. In DNA, the CDR3 is TGTGCCAGCAGTGAATATAAGGGGGCAGTAGGAGAAAAACTGTTTTTT. Translated, it gives CASSEYKGAVGEKLFF.

This chain links TRBV6-4 with TRBJ2-7; D is possibly TRBD2 (6 bases). CDR1 is MRHNA, CDR2 SNTAGT, per germline. The CDR3 has 13 amino acids. V lost 8 bases and J 4 bases, leaving 15 bases between the germline ends. CDR3 region: CASSIAEGYEQYF. The CDR3 nucleotides are TGTGCCAGCTCCATAGCGGAGGGTTACGAGCAGTACTTC.

The chain has TRBV6-2 or TRBV6-3 and TRBJ2-7; D might be TRBD2 (5 bases). The CDR3 has 14 residues. V was trimmed by 2 bases and J by 1 base, leaving 9 bases between them. Germline CDR1 is MNHEY and CDR2 is SVGEGT. The CDR3 protein is CASSYGLQSYEQYF. The CDR3 nucleotides are TGTGCCAGCAGTTACGGACTGCAGTCCTACGAGCAGTACTTC.

This chain connects TRBV11-1 to TRBJ2-5; TRBD1 matches 10 bases. The germline V gene has CDR1 SGHAT and CDR2 FQDESV (reference sequence). This CDR3 comprises 16 residues. The junction had 5 bases not matched to a gene; V was cut back by 3 bases and J by 1 base. Here the CDR3 reads CASSFGQGVPQETQYF. The CDR3 region has the DNA TGTGCCAGCAGCTTTGGACAGGGGGTACCCCAAGAGACCCAGTACTTC.

This clone was counted once. The V gene is TRBV5-4, the J gene TRBJ2-7; D might be TRBD2 (6 bases). With 2 bases removed from V and 6 bases from J, the gap between germline ends came to 12 bases. This CDR3 is 13 amino acids long. Germline V CDR1 and CDR2: SGHNT, YYREEE (reference sequence). The CDR3 bases are TGTGCCAGCAGCTTCTTACTAGCCCCCGAGCAGTACTTC. Encoded protein: CASSFLLAPEQYF.

The chain employs TRBV18 and TRBJ2-1, with TRBD2 matching over 8 bases. The CDR3 contains 16 residues. The V gene end was trimmed by 3 bases and the J gene end by 0 bases; junction bases not matched to a gene: 4. The germline V gene encodes CDR1 KGHSH and CDR2 LQKENI. The CDR3 is CASSPITSGSYNEQFF. Here the CDR3 DNA reads TGTGCCAGCTCACCGATAACTAGCGGCTCCTACAATGAGCAGTTCTTC.

This clone was seen a single time. The chain links TRBV3-1 (or the pseudogene TRBV3-2) to TRBJ1-5, with a tentative D call TRBD1 (6 bases). V dropped 3 bases and J dropped 0 bases, with 9 bases sitting between them. CDR3 length equals 15 residues. The V gene's germline CDR1 is LGHDT and CDR2 YNNKEL (reference sequence). CDR3 bases: TGTGCCAGCAGCCACGGACAGCTTAGCAATCAGCCCCAGCATTTT. Translation: CASSHGQLSNQPQHF.

The V and J genes are TRBV7-3 and TRBJ2-7; D may be TRBD2 (6 bases). The CDR3 has 16 residues. Trimming removed 2 bases at V and 2 bases at J, with 16 bases between. Germline values: CDR1 SGHTA, CDR2 FQGTGA. The CDR3 reads CASSLGGTGNTYEQYF. In DNA, the CDR3 is TGTGCCAGCAGCTTAGGCGGGACGGGTAATACCTACGAGCAGTACTTC.

The chain recombines TRBV9 with TRBJ1-6, with D tentatively TRBD1 (5 bases). From germline, CDR1 is SGDLS and CDR2 YYNGEE. The CDR3 has 14 residues. Trimming cost V 0 bases and J 5 bases, with 6 bases left between them. CDR3 DNA sequence: TGTGCCAGCAGCGTAGAGGGGAATAATTCACCCCTCCACTTT. Its translation is CASSVEGNNSPLHF.

The V gene is TRBV20-1, the J gene TRBJ1-2; D is uncertain. This CDR3 has 12 amino acids. The germline V and J ends were trimmed by 3 bases and 5 bases, with 10 bases remaining between them. The germline gives CDR1 DFQATT, CDR2 SNEGSKA (reference sequence). The CDR3 DNA is TGCAGTGCTAGTGGTGTCGGGTATGGCTACACCTTC. It translates to CSASGVGYGYTF.

In regard to this clone: Distinct nucleotide sequences in the sample also encode this CDR3. The chain links TRBV28 to TRBJ2-7, with a weak D call TRBD2 (6 bases). Deletions cut 3 bases from V and 0 bases from J, with 9 bases between. The CDR3 spans 14 residues. Germline V gene lookup returns CDR1 MDHEN and CDR2 SYDVKM. The CDR3 reads CASSFGGSSYEQYF. CDR3 DNA: TGTGCCAGCAGTTTCGGGGGAAGCTCCTACGAGCAGTACTTC.